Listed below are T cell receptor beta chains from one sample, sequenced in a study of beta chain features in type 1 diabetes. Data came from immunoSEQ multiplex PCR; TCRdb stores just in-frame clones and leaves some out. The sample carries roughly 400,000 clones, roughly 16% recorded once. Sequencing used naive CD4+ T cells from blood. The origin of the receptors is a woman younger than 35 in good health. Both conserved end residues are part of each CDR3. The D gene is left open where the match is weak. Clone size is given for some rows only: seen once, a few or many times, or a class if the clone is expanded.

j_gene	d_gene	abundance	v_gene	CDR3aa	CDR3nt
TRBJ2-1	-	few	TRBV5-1	CAVRRDGSYNEQFF	TGCGCCGTCCGGCGGGACGGGTCCTACAATGAGCAGTTCTTC
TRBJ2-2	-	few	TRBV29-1	CSVEQTNTGELFF	TGCAGCGTTGAACAGACGAACACCGGGGAGCTGTTTTTT
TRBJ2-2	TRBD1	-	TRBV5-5	CASSLGWGLGTGGNTGELFF	TGTGCCAGCAGCTTAGGTTGGGGACTCGGGACAGGGGGAAACACCGGGGAGCTGTTTTTT
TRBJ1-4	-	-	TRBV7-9	CASKGITNEKLFF	TGTGCCAGCAAGGGGATAACTAATGAAAAACTGTTTTTT
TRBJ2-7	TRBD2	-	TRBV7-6	CASSSGTSGRSHIYEQYF	TGTGCCAGCAGCTCCGGGACTAGCGGGAGGTCTCACATCTACGAGCAGTACTTC
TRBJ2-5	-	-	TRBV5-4	CASSPTGIQETQYF	TGTGCCAGCAGCCCCACGGGAATCCAAGAGACCCAGTACTTC
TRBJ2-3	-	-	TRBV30	CAFTKDSNTDTQYF	TGTGCCTTTACTAAGGACAGTAACACAGATACGCAGTATTTT
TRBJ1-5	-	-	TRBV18	CASSPGANSNQPQHF	TGTGCCAGCTCACCGGGAGCAAACAGCAATCAGCCCCAGCATTTT
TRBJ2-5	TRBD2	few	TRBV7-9	CASSKGLAGGETQYF	TGTGCCAGCAGCAAGGGACTAGCGGGAGGGGAGACCCAGTACTTC
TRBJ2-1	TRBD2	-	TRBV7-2	CASSYLAGTYYNEQFF	TGTGCCAGCAGCTACTTAGCGGGAACCTACTACAATGAGCAGTTCTTC
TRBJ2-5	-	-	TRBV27	CASSFRETQYF	TGTGCCAGCAGTTTTCGAGAGACCCAGTACTTC
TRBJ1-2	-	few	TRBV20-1	CSARVREGYTF	TGCAGTGCTAGAGTCAGGGAAGGCTACACCTTC
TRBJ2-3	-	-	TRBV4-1	CASRPSDWGDADTQYF	TGCGCCAGCAGACCCTCAGATTGGGGAGACGCAGATACGCAGTATTTT
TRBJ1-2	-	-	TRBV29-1	CSVDHRERRATGYTF	TGCAGCGTTGATCACAGGGAAAGGCGTGCAACTGGCTACACCTTC
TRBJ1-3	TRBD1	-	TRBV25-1	CASSDPTGTGNTIYF	TGTGCCAGCAGTGACCCGACAGGGACGGGAAACACCATATATTTT
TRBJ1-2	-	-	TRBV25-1	CASSEQGSGGYTF	TGTGCCAGCAGTGAACAGGGTAGTGGGGGCTACACCTTC
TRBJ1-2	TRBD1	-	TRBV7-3	CASSPGQGNLGYTF	TGTGCCAGCAGCCCGGGACAGGGGAATCTAGGCTACACCTTC
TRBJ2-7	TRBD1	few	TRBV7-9	CASSRTIWTGGLDEQYF	TGTGCCAGCAGCCGGACCATTTGGACAGGGGGACTCGACGAGCAGTACTTC
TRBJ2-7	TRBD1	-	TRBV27	CASSSDRGSSYEQYF	TGTGCCAGCAGTTCGGACAGGGGGAGCTCCTACGAGCAGTACTTC
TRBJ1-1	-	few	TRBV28	CASSPHLNTEAFF	TGTGCCAGCAGTCCACATTTAAACACTGAAGCTTTCTTT
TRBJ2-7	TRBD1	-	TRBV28	CASSSPGQGSEQYF	TGTGCCAGCAGTTCCCCGGGACAGGGGAGTGAGCAGTACTTC
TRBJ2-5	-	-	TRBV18	CASSPGQQETQYF	TGTGCCAGCTCACCGGGCCAGCAAGAGACCCAGTACTTC
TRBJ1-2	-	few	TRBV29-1	CSASWPPSNYGYTF	TGCAGCGCCTCGTGGCCACCTTCTAACTATGGCTACACCTTC
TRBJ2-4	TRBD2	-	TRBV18	CASSPANWEGVAKNIQYF	TGTGCCAGCTCACCCGCCAATTGGGAGGGAGTAGCCAAAAACATTCAGTACTTC
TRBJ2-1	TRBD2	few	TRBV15	CATSRVRPAGVSYNEQFF	TGTGCCACCAGCAGAGTAAGGCCAGCGGGAGTGTCCTACAATGAGCAGTTCTTC
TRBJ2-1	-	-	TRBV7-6	CASSISLYEQFF	TGTGCCAGCAGCATATCCCTCTATGAGCAGTTCTTC
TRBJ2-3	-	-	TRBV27	CASSHLSLPDTQYF	TGTGCCAGCAGTCACCTATCGCTTCCGGATACGCAGTATTTT
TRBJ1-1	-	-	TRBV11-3	CASSVSGDTEAFF	TGTGCCAGCAGCGTCTCAGGTGACACTGAAGCTTTCTTT
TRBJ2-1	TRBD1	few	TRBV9	CASSVGTGLYNEQFF	TGTGCCAGCAGCGTAGGGACAGGGCTCTACAATGAGCAGTTCTTC
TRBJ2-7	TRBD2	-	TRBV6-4	CASSPDSGRLNEQYF	TGTGCCAGCAGTCCGGATAGCGGGAGGTTGAACGAGCAGTACTTC
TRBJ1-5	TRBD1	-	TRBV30	CAWSEQGVSQPQHF	TGTGCCTGGAGTGAACAGGGGGTAAGTCAGCCCCAGCATTTT
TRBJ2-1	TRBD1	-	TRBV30	CAWTTGALHSYNEQFF	TGTGCCTGGACAACAGGGGCCCTCCACTCCTACAATGAGCAGTTCTTC
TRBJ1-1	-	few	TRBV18	CASSPRQLNTEAFF	TGTGCCAGCTCACCCAGACAGCTGAACACTGAAGCTTTCTTT
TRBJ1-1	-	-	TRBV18	CASFSVQGLNTEAFF	TGTGCCAGCTTTTCCGTGCAGGGATTGAACACTGAAGCTTTCTTT
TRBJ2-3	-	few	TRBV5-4	CASSPDNSDTQYF	TGTGCCAGCAGCCCGGACAACTCAGATACGCAGTATTTT
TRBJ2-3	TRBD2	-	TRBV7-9	CASSLEAGAADTQYF	TGTGCCAGCAGCTTAGAGGCGGGAGCGGCAGATACGCAGTATTTT
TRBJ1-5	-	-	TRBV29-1	CSVEDSGQPQHF	TGCAGCGTTGAAGATTCGGGTCAGCCCCAGCATTTT
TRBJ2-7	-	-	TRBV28	CASSPSPVLTYEQYF	TGTGCCAGCAGTCCCAGTCCAGTACTAACCTACGAGCAGTACTTC
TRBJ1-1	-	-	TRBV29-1	CSVEVHRGRGTEAFF	TGCAGCGTTGAGGTTCATCGGGGGAGGGGCACTGAAGCTTTCTTT
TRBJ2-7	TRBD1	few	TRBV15	CATSRDPGTGAYEQYF	TGTGCCACCAGCAGAGACCCCGGGACAGGGGCCTACGAGCAGTACTTC
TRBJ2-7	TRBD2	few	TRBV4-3	CASSYVAGKTYEQYF	TGCGCCAGCAGTTACGTAGCGGGCAAAACCTACGAGCAGTACTTC
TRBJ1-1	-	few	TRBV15	CATSSRGAEAFF	TGTGCCACCAGCAGTCGAGGTGCTGAAGCTTTCTTT
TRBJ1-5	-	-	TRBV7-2	CASNWGTYQPQHF	TGTGCCAGCAATTGGGGGACATATCAGCCCCAGCATTTT
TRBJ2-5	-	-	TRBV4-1	CASSQGGYGVGETQYF	TGCGCCAGCAGCCAAGGAGGGTACGGGGTAGGGGAGACCCAGTACTTC